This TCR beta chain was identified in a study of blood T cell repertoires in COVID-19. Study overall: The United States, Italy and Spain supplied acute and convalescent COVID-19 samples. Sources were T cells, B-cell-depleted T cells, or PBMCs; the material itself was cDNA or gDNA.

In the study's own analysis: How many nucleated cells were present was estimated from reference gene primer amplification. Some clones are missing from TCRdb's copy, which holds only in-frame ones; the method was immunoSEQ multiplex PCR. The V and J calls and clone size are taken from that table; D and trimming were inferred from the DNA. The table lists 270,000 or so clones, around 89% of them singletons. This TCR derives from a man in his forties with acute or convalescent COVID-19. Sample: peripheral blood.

Here the CDR3 DNA reads TGTGCCAGCAAGGAATTCGAGGAAACGTCCTATGGCTACACCTTC. Protein: CASKEFEETSYGYTF. The chain is built from TRBV6-5 and TRBJ1-2; no reliable D call. The germline V gene encodes CDR1 MNHEY and CDR2 SVGAGI. The CDR3 extends over 15 amino acids. V was trimmed by 7 bases and J by 4 bases, leaving 19 bases between them.